The table lists the clone carrying this TCR beta chain with a count of one. The antigen remains unidentified. These data come from a study of cytotoxic CD8 clonotypes in ibrutinib-treated CLL. Background on the study: Response specimens were obtained following a median treatment duration of approximately 12 months, with a range of 6 to 36.

Frozen PBMC stocks contributed around 1.8 micrograms of genomic DNA to the TCR beta libraries. The repertoire was sequenced with immunoSEQ multiplex PCR; TCRdb's copy has only in-frame clones and lacks some. The table lists about 85,000 clones, 79% of them singletons. This CDR3 is built from 14 residues. Trimming left V 4 bases short and J 5 bases short, with 15 bases between. Germline V lookup: CDR1 SGHRS, CDR2 YFSETQ. Study-level points and caveats: Sample timing was unmatched between remission and later-progressing patients; lymph nodes unstudied. Clonotypes that were public were uncommon, and they contracted or stayed stable on treatment.

The chain employs TRBV5-1 and TRBJ2-5, with D perhaps matching TRBD1 or TRBD2 (6 bases each). The TCR sequence derives from a human donor with chronic lymphocytic leukemia. This specimen was PBMCs, taken after 12 months of ibrutinib treatment. In nucleotides, the CDR3 is TGCGCCAGCAGCCCTGAGACTAGGGGGGAGACCCAGTACTTC. Translating gives CASSPETRGETQYF.